The clone carrying this T cell receptor beta chain appeared a single time. This specimen belongs to a study of cytomegalovirus exposure and HLA in healthy donors. The CDR3 sequence is 14 residues long. Germline trimming cut 4 bases from V and 6 bases from J; bases unmatched to any gene: 7. Germline CDR1 and CDR2: LNHDA and SQIVND (reference sequence). Vbeta (60) and Jbeta (13) primers were used in the PCR. The table came from immunoSEQ multiplex PCR; TCRdb's copy has only in-frame clones and leaves some out. The sample holds more than 200,000 clones, 65% to 90% seen once. The V gene is TRBV19, the J gene TRBJ2-7, with 9 positions matching TRBD2. This receptor was obtained from a girl under 18 in good health and CMV-seronegative. The sample comprised PBMCs. CDR3 DNA sequence: TGTGCCAGTAGTACAACCGGGACTAGCCGCGAGCAGTACTTC. Protein: CASSTTGTSREQYF.